This entry is about one T cell receptor beta chain. These data belong to a study of control samples from healthy donors and cancer patients. Assay: immunoSEQ multiplex PCR; the TCRdb copy retains only in-frame clones and omits some. The table lists 100,000 to 150,000 clones, more than 85% of them singletons. The V and J ends lost 4 bases and 2 bases, in that order; junction bases with no gene match: 1. The CDR3 has 15 amino acids. Germline V gene data show CDR1 as MNHEY and CDR2 as SMNVEV (reference sequence). The chain carries TRBV27 and TRBJ2-5; 13 nucleotides align to TRBD2. The sequence was obtained from a woman aged 18-29 years in good health. Sequenced material: blood. In nucleotides, the CDR3 is TGTGCCAGCAGTTGGACTAGCGGGAGACAAGAGACCCAGTACTTC. Amino acid sequence: CASSWTSGRQETQYF.